This TCR beta chain was obtained from a study of vaccination and CD4 T cells after COVID-19. Study-level results: Median numbers of SARS-CoV-2-reactive clonotypes increased from 21 to 38 (not a significant change).

Only one count was recorded for this clonotype. Its matching antigen is unknown. Oncomine TCR Beta short-read sequencing was applied to DNA from cultured CD4+ T cells. TCRdb re-called the PCR reads through MiXCR, storing one row per CDR3 protein. The sample has about 15,000 distinct CDR3 sequences, around 47% seen once. As to time point: late sampling 161 to 241 days after vaccination in a few convalescent patients. As to treatment: roughly 10-day PBMC culture with coronavirus spike peptide pools or control peptides (ViraFEST assay). First, ViraFEST expanded antigen-specific T cells with peptide pools, and next it sequenced the TCRs. The culture of about 2 million PBMCs per well included 8.5 to 10 IU/ml IL-2 and around 10 ug/ml peptide pools. The sequence came from a human donor who had recovered from COVID-19. This specimen consisted of CD4+ T cells from blood, cultured in vitro, obtained about 7 months after SARS-CoV-2 vaccination.

Here the CDR3 DNA reads TGTGCCAGCAGTCGCCCCGGTAGTAGCGGGAGCTTAGAGCAGTTCTTC. Protein product: CASSRPGSSGSLEQFF. The rearrangement uses TRBV6-1 and TRBJ2-1, with TRBD2 matching over 9 bases. The trim removed 5 bases at V and 10 bases at J, leaving 15 bases unmatched. The germline V gene encodes CDR1 MNHNS and CDR2 SASEGT. The CDR3 loop spans 16 amino acids.